This T cell receptor (beta chain) was recovered during a study of Graves' ophthalmopathy and Graves' hyperthyroidism. CDR3 regions of TCR beta were amplified from RNA transcripts. First-round RT-PCR relied on HTBI primers, and a second-round multiplex PCR came next. TCRdb ran MiXCR on the multiplex PCR reads and lists one entry per CDR3 protein. This table has some 520,000 distinct CDR3 sequences, approximately 14% appearing once. Each donor who had ophthalmopathy showed moderate-to-severe activity, a CAS of ≥3, a NOSPECS of ≥4, and a duration under 3 months. No donor had other autoimmune disease, uncontrolled infection, pregnancy or lactation. Diagnosis used clinical symptoms, serum thyroxine, TRAb, thyroid ultrasound and orbital computed tomography. PBMCs stemmed from approximately 9.7 ml of fresh peripheral blood. The CDR3 consists of 11 residues. CDR1 and CDR2 (germline): MDHEN, SYDVKM. V dropped 3 bases and J dropped 10 bases, with 9 bases sitting between them.

The sequencing sample was made of blood. The gene calls are TRBV28 and TRBJ1-2; no reliable D call. This clonotype was sampled from a woman younger than 45 with Graves' ophthalmopathy. In DNA, the CDR3 is TGTGCCAGCAGTTTCCCCGGACCCTACACCTTC. Translation gives CASSFPGPYTF.